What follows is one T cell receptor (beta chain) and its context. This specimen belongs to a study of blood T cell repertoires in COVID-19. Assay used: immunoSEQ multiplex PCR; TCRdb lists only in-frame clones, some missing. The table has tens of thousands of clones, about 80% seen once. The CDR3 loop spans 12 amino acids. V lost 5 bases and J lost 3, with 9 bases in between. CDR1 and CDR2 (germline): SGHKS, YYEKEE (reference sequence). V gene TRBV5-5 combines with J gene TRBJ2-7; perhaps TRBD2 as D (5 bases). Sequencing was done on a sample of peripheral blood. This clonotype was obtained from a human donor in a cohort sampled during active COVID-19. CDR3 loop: CASSTGDYEQYF. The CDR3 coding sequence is TGTGCCAGCAGTACCGGGGACTACGAGCAGTACTTC.